The rows below give T cell receptor beta chains drawn from one sample of a study of shared clonotypes between healthy human individuals. Using immunoSEQ multiplex PCR, the repertoire was profiled, and TCRdb retains in-frame clones only, with some absent. Of around 2.5 million clones in the sample, 93% are singletons; the top ten hold around 0.4%. The sequencing input was naive CD4+ T cells from PBMCs. The receptors stem from a man younger than 30 in good health. Some clones in this sample may be carry-over from other donors' samples. The CDR3 runs from the conserved cysteine through the conserved F or W. A D gene is named only where the DNA matches it firmly. Size values are once, few and many counts, or a class for expanded clones, and some rows have none.

d_call: NA
clone_size: NA
v_call: TRBV7-2
j_call: TRBJ2-5
cdr3_nt: TGTGCCAGCAGCCGCTGGAGGGAGACCCAGTACTTC
cdr3_aa: CASSRWRETQYF

d_call: TRBD1
clone_size: NA
v_call: TRBV6-1
j_call: TRBJ1-3
cdr3_nt: TGTGCCAGCAGTGACCGACAGGGATCCGGAAACACCATATATTTT
cdr3_aa: CASSDRQGSGNTIYF

d_call: NA
clone_size: NA
v_call: TRBV28
j_call: TRBJ1-1
cdr3_nt: TGTGCCAGCAGTCCATGGCCCCCGAACACTGAAGCTTTCTTT
cdr3_aa: CASSPWPPNTEAFF

d_call: TRBD2
clone_size: NA
v_call: TRBV6-4
j_call: TRBJ2-1
cdr3_nt: TGTGCCAGCAGCGCCGGGACTAGCGGGAGGGCCTATGAGCAGTTCTTC
cdr3_aa: CASSAGTSGRAYEQFF

d_call: NA
clone_size: NA
v_call: TRBV6-1
j_call: TRBJ2-3
cdr3_nt: TGTGCCAGCACCCCCACGGGCTTTCAGGGGACGCAGTATTTT
cdr3_aa: CASTPTGFQGTQYF

d_call: NA
clone_size: NA
v_call: TRBV7-8
j_call: TRBJ1-1
cdr3_nt: TGTGCCAGCAGATTGGGCCGGGACGGGAGAGCTTTCTTT
cdr3_aa: CASRLGRDGRAFF

d_call: NA
clone_size: NA
v_call: TRBV5-4
j_call: TRBJ1-2
cdr3_nt: TGTGCCAGCAAAGAGCGACAGGACTCGGATGGCTACACCTTC
cdr3_aa: CASKERQDSDGYTF

d_call: TRBD1
clone_size: NA
v_call: TRBV2
j_call: TRBJ1-1
cdr3_nt: TGTGCCAGCAGCGTTGACAGGGGAAACACTGAAGCTTTCTTT
cdr3_aa: CASSVDRGNTEAFF

d_call: NA
clone_size: NA
v_call: TRBV6-1
j_call: TRBJ2-5
cdr3_nt: TGTGCCAGCAGTGATCGCGGACGGTCGGGAGAGACCCAGTACTTC
cdr3_aa: CASSDRGRSGETQYF

d_call: TRBD1
clone_size: NA
v_call: TRBV20-1
j_call: TRBJ2-7
cdr3_nt: TGCAGTGCTAGTGGGACAGGCGAGCAGTACTTC
cdr3_aa: CSASGTGEQYF

d_call: TRBD1
clone_size: NA
v_call: TRBV27
j_call: TRBJ1-4
cdr3_nt: TGTGCCAGCAGTTCCAGGGGGATACCAACTAATGAAAAACTGTTTTTT
cdr3_aa: CASSSRGIPTNEKLFF

d_call: NA
clone_size: NA
v_call: TRBV10-3
j_call: TRBJ2-4
cdr3_nt: TGTGCCATCAGTGAGACTCCAGAGATACTAGCCAAAAACATTCAGTACTTC
cdr3_aa: CAISETPEILAKNIQYF

d_call: TRBD2
clone_size: NA
v_call: TRBV5-1
j_call: TRBJ2-1
cdr3_nt: TGCGCCAGCAGAGAGGCGGGAGTTGACAATGAGCAGTTCTTC
cdr3_aa: CASREAGVDNEQFF

d_call: NA
clone_size: NA
v_call: TRBV28
j_call: TRBJ1-6
cdr3_nt: TGTGCCAGCAGTCCGGTCATCGGCCCCCTCCACTTT
cdr3_aa: CASSPVIGPLHF

d_call: TRBD2
clone_size: NA
v_call: TRBV19
j_call: TRBJ2-2
cdr3_nt: TGTGCCAGTAAAGGACTAGCGGGGTCCGGGGAGCTGTTTTTT
cdr3_aa: CASKGLAGSGELFF

d_call: NA
clone_size: NA
v_call: TRBV6-1
j_call: TRBJ2-5
cdr3_nt: TGTGCCAGCAGTGCCTCCGGGACCTCCTCGGGAGAGACCCAGTACTTC
cdr3_aa: CASSASGTSSGETQYF

d_call: TRBD1
clone_size: NA
v_call: TRBV11-1
j_call: TRBJ1-6
cdr3_nt: TGTGCCAGCAGCCCACGGGACAGGGGTTCTTGGAATTCACCCCTCCACTTT
cdr3_aa: CASSPRDRGSWNSPLHF

d_call: NA
clone_size: NA
v_call: TRBV2
j_call: TRBJ1-3
cdr3_nt: TGTGCCAGCAGCACACAGGGTCGGGCGTCTGGAAACACCATATATTTT
cdr3_aa: CASSTQGRASGNTIYF

d_call: NA
clone_size: NA
v_call: TRBV2
j_call: TRBJ1-1
cdr3_nt: TGTGCCAGCAGTGCCTTTGGGAGGCAGGGAGGCACTGAAGCTTTCTTT
cdr3_aa: CASSAFGRQGGTEAFF

d_call: TRBD2
clone_size: once
v_call: TRBV7-3
j_call: TRBJ2-1
cdr3_nt: TGTGCCAGCAGCGCCCAAGGCCTAGCGGAGTACAATGAGCAGTTCTTC
cdr3_aa: CASSAQGLAEYNEQFF

d_call: NA
clone_size: once
v_call: TRBV28
j_call: TRBJ1-1
cdr3_nt: TGTGCCAGCAGTTTGGGGACGCAGGCTTTCTTT
cdr3_aa: CASSLGTQAFF

d_call: TRBD1
clone_size: NA
v_call: TRBV28
j_call: TRBJ2-7
cdr3_nt: TGTGCCAGCAGTTTACAACCGGGGACAGGGTGGGACGAGCAGTACTTC
cdr3_aa: CASSLQPGTGWDEQYF

d_call: NA
clone_size: NA
v_call: TRBV7-2
j_call: TRBJ2-3
cdr3_nt: TGTGCCAGCAGCTTAGAGACAGATACGCAGTATTTT
cdr3_aa: CASSLETDTQYF

d_call: NA
clone_size: once
v_call: TRBV28
j_call: TRBJ1-1
cdr3_nt: TGTGCCAGCAGTTCCAGGGCCCTGAACACTGAAGCTTTCTTT
cdr3_aa: CASSSRALNTEAFF

d_call: NA
clone_size: NA
v_call: TRBV28
j_call: TRBJ1-1
cdr3_nt: TGTGCCACCCTAAACTTCGGGACGGCGAGAACTGAAGCTTTCTTT
cdr3_aa: CATLNFGTARTEAFF

d_call: TRBD1
clone_size: NA
v_call: TRBV15
j_call: TRBJ1-4
cdr3_nt: TGTGCCACCAGCGGACAGGGAGGGGCAACTAATGAAAAACTGTTTTTT
cdr3_aa: CATSGQGGATNEKLFF

d_call: NA
clone_size: NA
v_call: TRBV5-4
j_call: TRBJ2-7
cdr3_nt: TGTGCCAGCAGATCTAACACGGGAAGCTCCTACGAGCAGTACTTC
cdr3_aa: CASRSNTGSSYEQYF

d_call: NA
clone_size: few
v_call: TRBV28
j_call: TRBJ1-4
cdr3_nt: TGTGCCAGCAGGAGGGAAAAACTGTTTTTT
cdr3_aa: CASRREKLFF

d_call: NA
clone_size: NA
v_call: TRBV7-9
j_call: TRBJ2-1
cdr3_nt: TGTGCCAGCAGGCAGACCGGGACCCGCTCCACCTACAATGAGCAGTTCTTC
cdr3_aa: CASRQTGTRSTYNEQFF

d_call: NA
clone_size: NA
v_call: TRBV2
j_call: TRBJ1-3
cdr3_nt: TGTGCCAGCACCGAGTGGGCGCACTCTGGAAACACCATATATTTT
cdr3_aa: CASTEWAHSGNTIYF

d_call: NA
clone_size: NA
v_call: TRBV19
j_call: TRBJ2-4
cdr3_nt: TGTGCCAGTAGTATGACAGTAGGGATTCAGTACTTC
cdr3_aa: CASSMTVGIQYF

d_call: NA
clone_size: NA
v_call: TRBV5-1
j_call: TRBJ1-2
cdr3_nt: TGCGCCAGCAGCCCTGGGGCGGGGCACTATGGCTACACCTTC
cdr3_aa: CASSPGAGHYGYTF

d_call: NA
clone_size: NA
v_call: TRBV6-6
j_call: TRBJ1-5
cdr3_nt: TGTGCCAGCAGAAACGGGTGGCATCAGCCCCAGCATTTT
cdr3_aa: CASRNGWHQPQHF

d_call: TRBD2
clone_size: NA
v_call: TRBV9
j_call: TRBJ2-7
cdr3_nt: TGTGCCAGCAGCGCGAGGGCTAGCGGGGCCTCCTACGAGCAGTACTTC
cdr3_aa: CASSARASGASYEQYF

d_call: NA
clone_size: few
v_call: TRBV4-2
j_call: TRBJ1-2
cdr3_nt: TGTGCCAGCAGCCAAGATGGGGGGAACTATGGCTACACCTTC
cdr3_aa: CASSQDGGNYGYTF

d_call: NA
clone_size: NA
v_call: TRBV5-1
j_call: TRBJ1-2
cdr3_nt: TGCGCCAGCAGCTTGGTTGTGGGAAACTATGGCTACACCTTC
cdr3_aa: CASSLVVGNYGYTF

d_call: NA
clone_size: NA
v_call: TRBV19
j_call: TRBJ2-1
cdr3_nt: TGTGCCAGTAGTATACTCCCCTCTTCGACGGGTGAGCAGTTCTTC
cdr3_aa: CASSILPSSTGEQFF

d_call: NA
clone_size: NA
v_call: TRBV9
j_call: TRBJ2-3
cdr3_nt: TGTGCCAGCAGCGTAGGTGGTAGCGGTAGCACAGATACGCAGTATTTT
cdr3_aa: CASSVGGSGSTDTQYF

d_call: NA
clone_size: NA
v_call: TRBV6-1
j_call: TRBJ1-6
cdr3_nt: TGTGCCAGCAGGGAGACAAGCTCCTATAATTCACCCCTCCACTTT
cdr3_aa: CASRETSSYNSPLHF

d_call: TRBD1
clone_size: NA
v_call: TRBV5-1
j_call: TRBJ2-7
cdr3_nt: TGCGCCAGCAGATCCGACAGGGGCCCTTACGAGCAGTACTTC
cdr3_aa: CASRSDRGPYEQYF

d_call: NA
clone_size: NA
v_call: TRBV29-1
j_call: TRBJ2-7
cdr3_nt: TGCAGCGTTGCCCAGGTTAACGAGCAGTACTTC
cdr3_aa: CSVAQVNEQYF

d_call: NA
clone_size: NA
v_call: TRBV4-1
j_call: TRBJ1-6
cdr3_nt: TGCGCCAGCAGCCAAGTGTTCGGGTATAATTCACCCCTCCACTTT
cdr3_aa: CASSQVFGYNSPLHF

d_call: TRBD2
clone_size: NA
v_call: TRBV19
j_call: TRBJ2-7
cdr3_nt: TGTGCCAGTAGTATAAGTATGACTAGCGGAGAGCAGTACTTC
cdr3_aa: CASSISMTSGEQYF

d_call: TRBD2
clone_size: NA
v_call: TRBV6-1
j_call: TRBJ2-2
cdr3_nt: TGTGCCAGCAGTGGCGGGAGGGTCCCCGGGGAGCTGTTTTTT
cdr3_aa: CASSGGRVPGELFF